This T cell receptor (beta chain) was recovered during a study of a mutant IDH1 vaccine in newly diagnosed glioma. In the study overall: Those enrolled had earlier been treated with radiotherapy, temozolomide, or both, mostly both.

Produced via immunoSEQ multiplex PCR; TCRdb's table is partial and in-frame only. The data contain some 15,000 clones, around four fifths of them singletons. The time point is: baseline, week 1 (first vaccination visit). The treatment: pre-vaccination baseline after standard-of-care therapy. This CDR3 region has 19 residues. Germline V gene sequence: CDR1 SNHLY, CDR2 FYNNEI. Trimming took 3 bases from V and 0 from J; bases not matched to a gene: 15. This sequence joins TRBV2 and TRBJ2-5; 8 bases agree with TRBD2. Specimen: PBMCs, collected from a glioma patient treated with radiotherapy, temozolomide or both. The TCR sequence derives from a man aged 35 to 55 with glioma. The CDR3 region has the DNA TGTGCCAGCAGTGATAAGGGGAAACTAGCGGATGGGGACCAAGAGACCCAGTACTTC. This sequence encodes CASSDKGKLADGDQETQYF.